These 19 T cell receptor beta chains originate from one sample sequenced in a study of OX40 agonist ivuxolimab in advanced cancers. The protocol was immunoSEQ multiplex PCR, while the TCRdb copy is restricted to in-frame clones and leaves out a portion. The table lists over 50,000 clones, about 86% of them singletons. The input for sequencing was CD4+ or CD8+ T cells sorted from blood, taken in a trial of the OX40 agonist ivuxolimab. Source of these receptors: an adult with an advanced solid tumor such as melanoma, head and neck, liver or kidney cancer.

The V gene is TRBV9, the J gene TRBJ2-2; TRBD2 is a possible D gene (6 bases). The CDR3 runs to 15 residues. Trimming cost V 0 bases and J 3 bases, with 9 bases left between them. Germline CDR1 is SGDLS and CDR2 is YYNGEE. CDR3: CASSVVEGYTGELFF. CDR3 DNA: TGTGCCAGCAGCGTAGTGGAGGGTTACACCGGGGAGCTGTTTTTT.

The chain couples TRBV29-1 to TRBJ2-7; no clear D. Trimming stripped 6 bases from V and 9 bases from J, with 21 bases between. Germline assignment: CDR1 SQVTM and CDR2 ANQGSEA. The CDR3 contains 13 residues. The CDR3 nucleotides read TGCAGCGTCCTACCTGGTCAGTTGGGCGGGCAGTACTTC. This encodes CSVLPGQLGGQYF.

The rearrangement joins TRBV18 to TRBJ1-6; D might be TRBD1 (6 bases). The CDR3 consists of 15 residues. The germline CDR1 and CDR2 sequences are KGHSH and LQKENI. V was trimmed by 2 bases and J by 9 bases, leaving 14 bases between them. CDR3 loop: CASSPDRIASSPLHF. Written as DNA, the CDR3 is TGTGCCAGCTCACCAGACAGGATAGCCAGTTCACCCCTCCACTTT. Drawing the rest from reference TRBV18 and TRBJ1-6, the complete variable domain is NAGVMQNPRHLVRRRGQEARLRCSPMKGHSHVYWYRQLPEEGLKFMVYLQKENIIDESGMPKERFSAEFPKEGPSILRIQQVVRGDSAAYFCASSPDRIASSPLHFGNGTRLTVT.

The chain employs TRBV5-4 and TRBJ1-1, with 8 bases lining up with TRBD1. The CDR3 extends over 14 amino acids. Germline CDR1 reads SGHNT; CDR2 reads YYREEE (reference sequence). V trimming: 2 bases; J trimming: 0 bases; junction bases outside the gene matches: 0. The CDR3 DNA sequence: TGTGCCAGCAGCTTACAGGGGGTGAACACTGAAGCTTTCTTT. Its translation: CASSLQGVNTEAFF. The full variable domain, rest sourced from reference TRBV5-4 and TRBJ1-1, is ETGVTQSPTHLIKTRGQQVTLRCSSQSGHNTVSWYQQALGQGPQFIFQYYREEENGRGNFPPRFSGLQFPNYSSELNVNALELDDSALYLCASSLQGVNTEAFFGQGTRLTVV.

This clone occurred a few times. The rearrangement uses TRBV15 and TRBJ2-3; D gene uncertain. The CDR3 length is 18 residues. Trimming shortened V by 0 bases and J by 3 bases, and 19 bases separated the two germline ends. Germline-derived CDR1 and CDR2 are LNHNV and YYDKDF (reference sequence). The CDR3 bases are TGTGCCACCAGCAGAGATGTGAGTGGCCCCCTTAGGACAGATACGCAGTATTTT. Translating it yields CATSRDVSGPLRTDTQYF.

The rearrangement links TRBV25-1 to TRBJ2-3, with 10 bases identical to TRBD1. Trimming took 11 bases from V and 3 from J; bases not matched to a gene: 5. The CDR3 runs 13 residues. Germline-derived CDR1 and CDR2 are MGHDK and SYGVNS. The CDR3 loop is CALRDRGTDTQYF. The DNA of the CDR3 is TGTGCCCTACGGGACAGGGGAACAGATACGCAGTATTTT.

This clone was seen only a few times. The V and J genes are TRBV29-1 and TRBJ2-5, with 8 bases aligning to TRBD2. Unmatched junction bases numbered 15, after V lost 6 bases and J lost 6 bases. Per the germline V gene, CDR1 is SQVTM and CDR2 is ANQGSEA. The CDR3 covers 15 residues. The CDR3 here is CSVTGNGGASQTQYF. In DNA, the CDR3 is TGCAGCGTGACGGGAAACGGGGGGGCCTCACAGACCCAGTACTTC.

The CDR3 sequence is CASSPELATYEQYF. As DNA, the CDR3 is TGTGCCAGCTCACCGGAACTAGCGACCTACGAGCAGTACTTC. This chain connects TRBV18 to TRBJ2-7; the match to TRBD2 covers 7 bases. The CDR3 consists of 14 residues. From germline, CDR1 is KGHSH and CDR2 LQKENI. The ends lost 3 bases at V and 2 bases at J; junction bases unmatched: 4.

This chain uses TRBV19 with TRBJ1-5; tentatively, D is TRBD1 (6 bases). Germline loops: CDR1 LNHDA, CDR2 SQIVND (reference sequence). The CDR3 sequence is 14 residues long. Trimming removed 4 bases from V and 3 bases from J, with 10 bases in between. In DNA, the CDR3 is TGTGCCAGTAGTAGTACAGGGACCAATCAGCCCCAGCATTTT. Its translation: CASSSTGTNQPQHF.

The chain joins TRBV2 to TRBJ1-4; the D is unclear. V dropped 6 bases and J dropped 3 bases, with 11 bases sitting between them. CDR1 is SNHLY, CDR2 FYNNEI, per germline. This CDR3 has 14 amino acids. CDR3 bases: TGTGCCAGCAGGAGGACCTGGGCTAATGAAAAACTGTTTTTT. It specifies CASRRTWANEKLFF.

The chain has TRBV29-1 and TRBJ2-1, with 11 positions matching TRBD2. Germline assignment: CDR1 SQVTM and CDR2 ANQGSEA. The CDR3 is 14 amino acids. J was trimmed by 7 bases and V by 6 bases; bases with no gene match: 8. The CDR3 DNA sequence: TGCAGCGTCATACTAGCGGGAGTTCGGAATGAGCAGTTCTTC. This sequence encodes CSVILAGVRNEQFF.

The sample holds a few counts of this clone. The chain employs TRBV2 and TRBJ1-5, with D hard to call. Trimming took 4 bases from V and 1 from J, leaving 8 bases between them. The length of the CDR3 is 14 residues. Germline-derived CDR1 and CDR2 are SNHLY and FYNNEI. The CDR3 sequence: CASSVKGSNQPQHF. DNA of the CDR3: TGTGCCAGCAGTGTTAAGGGAAGCAATCAGCCCCAGCATTTT. The full variable domain, with the rest looked up from reference TRBV2 and TRBJ1-5, is EPEVTQTPSHQVTQMGQEVILRCVPISNHLYFYWYRQILGQKVEFLVSFYNNEISEKSEIFDDQFSVERPDGSNFTLKIRSTKLEDSAMYFCASSVKGSNQPQHFGDGTRLSIL.

The J gene is TRBJ2-1, the V gene TRBV28; D gene ambiguous. The CDR3 covers 14 residues. Per germline, CDR1 MDHEN and CDR2 SYDVKM. Trimming cost V 2 bases and J 7 bases, with 12 bases left between them. The CDR3 spells CASSLRSGSNEQFF. As DNA, the CDR3 is TGTGCCAGCAGTTTAAGGAGTGGTTCAAATGAGCAGTTCTTC.

The rearrangement joins TRBV27 to TRBJ1-1; TRBD1 matches 12 bases. Germline loops: CDR1 MNHEY, CDR2 SMNVEV (reference sequence). The V and J ends lost 8 bases and 5 bases, in that order; junction bases with no gene match: 12. The CDR3 runs to 16 residues. The CDR3 here is CASALGQGARGTEAFF. DNA of the CDR3: TGTGCCAGCGCCTTGGGACAGGGGGCACGGGGAACTGAAGCTTTCTTT.

The chain carries TRBV4-3 and TRBJ2-3, with 9 bases identical to TRBD2. The trim removed 8 bases at V and 3 bases at J, leaving 9 bases unmatched. The CDR3 has 15 amino acids. Germline V gene lookup returns CDR1 LGHNA and CDR2 YSLEER. Here the CDR3 DNA reads TGCGCCAGCGGGGTCAGCGGGAGGTCGACAGATACGCAGTATTTT. Translated, it gives CASGVSGRSTDTQYF.

As regards this clone: Other DNA sequences in the sample encode the same CDR3. In DNA form, the CDR3 reads TGTGCCAGCTCACCACCCAGCGGGAGCACGAATGAGCAGTTCTTC. Amino acid sequence: CASSPPSGSTNEQFF. The V and J genes are TRBV18 and TRBJ2-1, with TRBD2 matching over 8 bases. The CDR3 length is 15 residues. Germline CDR1 and CDR2: KGHSH and LQKENI. With V trimmed by 0 bases and J by 7 bases, 5 bases remained unmatched.

The V gene is TRBV5-8, the J gene TRBJ2-1; D is perhaps TRBD2 (5 bases). Germline-derived CDR1 and CDR2 are SGHTS and YDEGEE. The V end lost 4 bases, the J end lost 0 bases, and 8 bases lay between the germline ends. CDR3 length: 14 amino acids. The CDR3 DNA reads TGTGCCAGCAGCCTCGGGGTCTCCTACAATGAGCAGTTCTTC. Protein: CASSLGVSYNEQFF.

The CDR3 region has the DNA TGTGCCAGCAGCTTAATGGCCCCGGGCACCGGGGAGCTGTTTTTT. Amino acid sequence: CASSLMAPGTGELFF. The V gene is TRBV7-9, the J gene TRBJ2-2; no firm D call. Trimming shortened V by 2 bases and J by 4 bases, and 11 bases separated the two germline ends. CDR1 is SEHNR, CDR2 FQNEAQ, per germline (reference sequence). The CDR3 has 15 residues.

This sequence joins TRBV7-2 and TRBJ2-1; 9 bases are a match to TRBD2. This CDR3 contains 16 residues. V shed 5 bases, J shed 9 bases, and the junction held 14 bases outside the gene matches. Germline loops: CDR1 SGHTA, CDR2 FQGNSA. DNA of the CDR3: TGTGCCAGCAGCCGCCAGCGGGGGGCCGGGCTGGGTGAGCAGTTCTTC. Translation: CASSRQRGAGLGEQFF.